The next 10 T cell receptor beta chains were all read from a single sample in a study of blood T cell repertoires in COVID-19 (dated by TCRdb to the early 2020s). Library preparation was by the immunoSEQ multiplex PCR assay. TCRdb limited this immuneACCESS table to in-frame rearrangements with V and J called. A share of clones is missing; checked studies link under half to unresolved V genes, and the rest is unexplained. The sample table contains around 140,000 clones; only one count was recorded for around 85% of them. About a sixth of the sample is held by the ten biggest clonotypes. The specimen sequenced was peripheral blood. The receptors were sampled from a woman older than 75 with acute or convalescent COVID-19.

The chain recombines TRBV7-8 with TRBJ2-7, with no clear D. The CDR3 is made up of 15 amino acids. CDR1 is SGHVS, CDR2 FQNEAQ, per germline. Trimming took 2 bases from V and 2 from J, leaving 13 bases between them. Written as DNA, the CDR3 is TGTGCCAGCAGCTTACAGGTGCCAGGTGCCTACGAGCAGTACTTC. It is translated as CASSLQVPGAYEQYF.

The chain couples TRBV4-3 to TRBJ2-3, with 8 bases identical to TRBD2. V lost 6 bases and J lost 3; bases outside the gene matches: 11. Germline loops: CDR1 LGHNA, CDR2 YSLEER. CDR3 length equals 16 residues. The CDR3 spells CASSETSAGRTDTQYF. In DNA, the CDR3 is TGCGCCAGCAGTGAGACTAGCGCGGGGAGGACAGATACGCAGTATTTT.

This clone was detected once. The chain uses TRBV29-1 and TRBJ2-5; a possible D gene is TRBD2 (6 bases). The V end was cut by 6 bases, the J end by 1 base, with 12 bases between. Germline-derived CDR1 and CDR2 are SQVTM and ANQGSEA. CDR3 size: 13 residues. Written as DNA, the CDR3 is TGCAGCGTGGGCTTAGCGGTCCAAGAGACCCAGTACTTC. Its protein product is CSVGLAVQETQYF.

The chain couples TRBV19 to TRBJ2-2, with 8 bases lining up with TRBD1. V was pared by 7 bases and J by 1 base, with 8 bases of the junction left unmatched. Germline CDR1 is LNHDA and CDR2 is SQIVND (reference sequence). The CDR3 has 16 amino acids. As DNA, the CDR3 is TGTGCCAGTATCGGACCCGGGACAGGGAACACCGGGGAGCTGTTTTTT. Translating it yields CASIGPGTGNTGELFF.

The genes are TRBV19 and TRBJ2-3; 12 bases are a match to TRBD2. CDR1 is LNHDA and CDR2 is SQIVND in the germline V gene (reference sequence). The J segment lost 2 bases and the V segment lost 5 bases, leaving 5 bases of the junction unmatched. The CDR3 has 16 amino acids. CDR3 sequence: CASSLGLAGFTDTQYF. DNA for the CDR3: TGTGCCAGTAGTCTTGGACTAGCGGGATTCACAGATACGCAGTATTTT.

The V and J genes are TRBV21-1 and TRBJ1-6; the D call TRBD1 from the table was never checked on the DNA. TRBV21-1 is listed as a pseudogene. This CDR3 contains 17 residues. The CDR3 DNA sequence: TGTGCCAGCAGCAAAAAGGACAGGCGACTTGGTAATTCACCCCTCCACTTT. Its protein is CASSKKDRRLGNSPLHF.

The chain employs TRBV5-5 and TRBJ2-2; D gene uncertain. Germline values: CDR1 SGHKS, CDR2 YYEKEE (reference sequence). V lost 4 bases and J 5 bases, leaving 15 bases between the germline ends. The length of the CDR3 is 15 residues. The CDR3 spells CASSPRLVMTGELFF. Here the CDR3 DNA reads TGTGCCAGCAGCCCCCGGCTAGTCATGACCGGGGAGCTGTTTTTT.

The chain has TRBV7-6 and TRBJ2-7; TRBD1 matches at 8 bases. V gave up 8 bases and J gave up 3 bases; unmatched junction bases: 6. The CDR3 length is 13 residues. Germline V lookup: CDR1 SGHVS, CDR2 FNYEAQ. The CDR3 DNA reads TGTGCCAGCGGACAGGGACCCCACTACGAGCAGTACTTC. Amino acid sequence: CASGQGPHYEQYF.

This clone came up once. The chain combines TRBV27 with TRBJ1-1; 9 bases agree with TRBD1. The germline V gene has CDR1 MNHEY and CDR2 SMNVEV (reference sequence). The ends lost 4 bases at V and 3 bases at J; junction bases unmatched: 9. There are 16 residues in the CDR3. CDR3 residues: CASSWAPTGGYTEAFF. The CDR3 nucleotides read TGTGCCAGCAGTTGGGCGCCGACAGGGGGATACACTGAAGCTTTCTTT.

This sequence joins TRBV11-2 and TRBJ1-1; 8 bases fit TRBD1. CDR1 and CDR2 (germline): SGHAT, FQNNGV. Trimming cost V 4 bases and J 1 base; bases outside gene matches: 5. There are 15 residues in the CDR3. CDR3 DNA: TGTGCCAGCAGCTGGCTCGGGACAGGGAACACTGAAGCTTTCTTT. Amino acid sequence: CASSWLGTGNTEAFF.